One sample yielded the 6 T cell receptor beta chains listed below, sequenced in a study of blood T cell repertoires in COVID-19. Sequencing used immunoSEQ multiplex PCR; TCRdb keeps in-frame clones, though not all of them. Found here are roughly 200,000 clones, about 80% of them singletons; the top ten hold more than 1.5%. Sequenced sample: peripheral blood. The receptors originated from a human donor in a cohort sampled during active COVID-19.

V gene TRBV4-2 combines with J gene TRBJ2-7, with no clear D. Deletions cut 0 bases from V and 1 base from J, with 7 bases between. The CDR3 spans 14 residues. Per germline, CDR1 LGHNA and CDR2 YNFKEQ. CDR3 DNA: TGTGCCAGCAGCCAAGAGCGGCTTTCCTACGAGCAGTACTTC. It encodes CASSQERLSYEQYF.

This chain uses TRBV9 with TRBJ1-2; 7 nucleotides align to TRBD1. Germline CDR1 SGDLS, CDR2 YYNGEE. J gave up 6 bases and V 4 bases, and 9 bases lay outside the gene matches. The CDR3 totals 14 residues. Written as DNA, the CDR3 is TGTGCCAGCAGCTTAGAGGCAGGGGGTAATGGCTACACCTTC. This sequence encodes CASSLEAGGNGYTF.

The CDR3 is CASSQDRRATDEQYF. The CDR3 nucleotides are TGCGCCAGCAGCCAAGATCGGAGAGCCACCGACGAGCAGTACTTC. This chain connects TRBV4-3 to TRBJ2-7; D is ambiguous. The germline V gene encodes CDR1 LGHNA and CDR2 YSLEER. The CDR3 covers 15 residues. V lost 0 bases, J lost 5 bases, and 14 bases lay in between.

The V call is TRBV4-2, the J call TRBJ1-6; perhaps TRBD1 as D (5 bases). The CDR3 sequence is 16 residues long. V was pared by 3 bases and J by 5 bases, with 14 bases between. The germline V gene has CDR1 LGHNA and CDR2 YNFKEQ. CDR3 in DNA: TGTGCCAGCAGCCAGGGGGGGGAGGTGCATAATTCACCCCTCCACTTT. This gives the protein CASSQGGEVHNSPLHF.

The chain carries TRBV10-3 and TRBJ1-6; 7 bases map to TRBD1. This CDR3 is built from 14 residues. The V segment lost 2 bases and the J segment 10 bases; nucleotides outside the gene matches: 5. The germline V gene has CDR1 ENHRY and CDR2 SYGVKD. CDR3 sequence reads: CAISEGQESSPLHF. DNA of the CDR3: TGTGCCATCAGTGAGGGACAGGAGAGCTCACCCCTCCACTTT.

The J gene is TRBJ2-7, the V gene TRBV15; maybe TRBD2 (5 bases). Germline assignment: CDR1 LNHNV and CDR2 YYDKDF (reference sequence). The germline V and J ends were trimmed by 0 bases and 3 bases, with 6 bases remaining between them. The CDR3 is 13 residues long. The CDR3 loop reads CATSRDRGYEQYF. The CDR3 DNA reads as TGTGCCACCAGCAGAGATCGGGGCTACGAGCAGTACTTC.